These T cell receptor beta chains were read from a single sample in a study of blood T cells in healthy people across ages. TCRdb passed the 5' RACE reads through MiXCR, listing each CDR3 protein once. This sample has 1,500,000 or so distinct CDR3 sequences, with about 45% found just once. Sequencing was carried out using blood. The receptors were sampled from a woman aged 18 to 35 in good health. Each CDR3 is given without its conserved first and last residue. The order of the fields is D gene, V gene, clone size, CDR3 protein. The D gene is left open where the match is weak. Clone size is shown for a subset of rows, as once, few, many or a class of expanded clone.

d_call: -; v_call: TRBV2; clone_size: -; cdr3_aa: ASDYYYEQY
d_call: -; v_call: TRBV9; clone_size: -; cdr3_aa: ASSVPTRGAGSGANVLT
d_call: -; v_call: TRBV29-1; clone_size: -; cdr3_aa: SVEEWEKLF
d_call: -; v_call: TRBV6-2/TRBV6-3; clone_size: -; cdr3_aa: ASSQIGTFQETQY
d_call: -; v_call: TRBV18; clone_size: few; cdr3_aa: ASSPVGLSPDTQY
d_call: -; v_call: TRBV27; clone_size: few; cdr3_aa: ASRSAQGTYGYT
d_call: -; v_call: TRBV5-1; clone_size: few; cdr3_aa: ASSLSAGVVSAF
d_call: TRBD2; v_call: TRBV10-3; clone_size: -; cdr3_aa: AISVNGGQETQY
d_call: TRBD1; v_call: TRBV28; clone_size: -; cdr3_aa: ASSPRPGQQPVTQY
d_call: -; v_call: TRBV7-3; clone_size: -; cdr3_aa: ASSLDSQGSPLH
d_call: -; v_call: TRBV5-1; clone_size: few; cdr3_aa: ASSLDQGAYNEQF
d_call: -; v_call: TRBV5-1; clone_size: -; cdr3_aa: ASSKQATNEKLF
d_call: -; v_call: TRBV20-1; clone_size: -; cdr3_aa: SARLRTAQETQY
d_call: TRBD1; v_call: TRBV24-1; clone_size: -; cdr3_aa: ATSDSPGQGSGELF
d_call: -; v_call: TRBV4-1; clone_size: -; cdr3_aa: ASSQEGRRAF